This T cell receptor beta chain was found in a study of CD8 T cells in ankylosing spondylitis. This clonotype was observed a handful of times. Its matching antigen is unknown. Researchers built TCR beta libraries using quantitative 5'-RACE with molecular barcodes. TCRdb re-analysed the 5' RACE reads in MiXCR, keeping a single row per CDR3 protein. The profile covers 400,000 or so distinct CDR3 sequences, with about 25% appearing a single time and about 1% taken by the ten largest. The CDR3 loop spans 16 amino acids. Germline V lookup: CDR1 SGHTA, CDR2 FQGNSA. With 1 base clipped from V and 7 bases from J, the junction kept 10 bases outside the gene matches. Study findings and constraints: It was reported that disease-linked clones were significantly enriched in matched ankylosing spondylitis synovial fluid. Seemingly characteristic of ankylosing spondylitis blood was a TCR beta motif consisting of 7 or 8 highly homologous variants.

The receptor was isolated from a male donor with ankylosing spondylitis. The sample taken for sequencing was blood, either unsorted or a sorted T cell fraction (not recorded which). V is TRBV7-2 and J is TRBJ2-7; 10 positions match TRBD2. The CDR3 sequence: CASSLGLAGEVREQYF. CDR3 in DNA: TGTGCCAGCAGCTTAGGTCTAGCGGGAGAGGTGCGTGAGCAGTACTTC.